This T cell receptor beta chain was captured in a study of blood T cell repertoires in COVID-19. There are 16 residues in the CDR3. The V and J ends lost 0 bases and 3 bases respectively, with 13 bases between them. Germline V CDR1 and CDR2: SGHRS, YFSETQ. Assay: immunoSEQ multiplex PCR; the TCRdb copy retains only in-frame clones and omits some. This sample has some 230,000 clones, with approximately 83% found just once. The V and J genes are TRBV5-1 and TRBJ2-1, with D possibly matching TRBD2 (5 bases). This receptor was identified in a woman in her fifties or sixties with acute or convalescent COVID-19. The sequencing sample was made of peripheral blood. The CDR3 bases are TGCGCCAGCAGCTTGGGACCCCAAGGAGGCTACAATGAGCAGTTCTTC. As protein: CASSLGPQGGYNEQFF. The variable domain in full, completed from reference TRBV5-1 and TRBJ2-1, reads KAGVTQTPRYLIKTRGQQVTLSCSPISGHRSVSWYQQTPGQGLQFLFEYFSETQRNKGNFPGRFSGRQFSNSRSEMNVSTLELGDSALYLCASSLGPQGGYNEQFFGPGTRLTVL.